The clone carrying this T cell receptor beta chain was observed at least ten times. Sorting selected naive CD8 T cells with a CD8+CD4-CCR7+CD45RA+ phenotype. The sample originates from a study of molecular identifiers for immune sequencing clone quantification. As for the study in general: RNA, taken in replicates from about 21,000 or 97,000 naive CD8 cells, was split five ways, with four sequenced.

Each CDR3 protein is one row after TCRdb ran MiXCR on the PCR reads. The sample lists 35,000 or so distinct CDR3 sequences; about 19% were seen once. V was pared by 0 bases and J by 6 bases, with 7 bases between. This CDR3 spans 13 amino acids. The germline V gene encodes CDR1 SGHRS and CDR2 YFSETQ. Sequenced: naive CD8+ T cells from blood, with Jurkat cell RNA spiked in. The sample's subset: FACS-sorted CD8+CD4-CCR7+CD45RA+ naive T cells. The V gene is TRBV5-1, the J gene TRBJ1-5, with TRBD1 as a possible D gene (5 bases). This receptor was identified in a human donor in good health. Some libraries in this study had Jurkat cell RNA spiked in. CDR3 region: CASSLEGSQPQHF. In DNA form, the CDR3 reads TGCGCCAGCAGCTTGGAGGGGAGTCAGCCCCAGCATTTT.